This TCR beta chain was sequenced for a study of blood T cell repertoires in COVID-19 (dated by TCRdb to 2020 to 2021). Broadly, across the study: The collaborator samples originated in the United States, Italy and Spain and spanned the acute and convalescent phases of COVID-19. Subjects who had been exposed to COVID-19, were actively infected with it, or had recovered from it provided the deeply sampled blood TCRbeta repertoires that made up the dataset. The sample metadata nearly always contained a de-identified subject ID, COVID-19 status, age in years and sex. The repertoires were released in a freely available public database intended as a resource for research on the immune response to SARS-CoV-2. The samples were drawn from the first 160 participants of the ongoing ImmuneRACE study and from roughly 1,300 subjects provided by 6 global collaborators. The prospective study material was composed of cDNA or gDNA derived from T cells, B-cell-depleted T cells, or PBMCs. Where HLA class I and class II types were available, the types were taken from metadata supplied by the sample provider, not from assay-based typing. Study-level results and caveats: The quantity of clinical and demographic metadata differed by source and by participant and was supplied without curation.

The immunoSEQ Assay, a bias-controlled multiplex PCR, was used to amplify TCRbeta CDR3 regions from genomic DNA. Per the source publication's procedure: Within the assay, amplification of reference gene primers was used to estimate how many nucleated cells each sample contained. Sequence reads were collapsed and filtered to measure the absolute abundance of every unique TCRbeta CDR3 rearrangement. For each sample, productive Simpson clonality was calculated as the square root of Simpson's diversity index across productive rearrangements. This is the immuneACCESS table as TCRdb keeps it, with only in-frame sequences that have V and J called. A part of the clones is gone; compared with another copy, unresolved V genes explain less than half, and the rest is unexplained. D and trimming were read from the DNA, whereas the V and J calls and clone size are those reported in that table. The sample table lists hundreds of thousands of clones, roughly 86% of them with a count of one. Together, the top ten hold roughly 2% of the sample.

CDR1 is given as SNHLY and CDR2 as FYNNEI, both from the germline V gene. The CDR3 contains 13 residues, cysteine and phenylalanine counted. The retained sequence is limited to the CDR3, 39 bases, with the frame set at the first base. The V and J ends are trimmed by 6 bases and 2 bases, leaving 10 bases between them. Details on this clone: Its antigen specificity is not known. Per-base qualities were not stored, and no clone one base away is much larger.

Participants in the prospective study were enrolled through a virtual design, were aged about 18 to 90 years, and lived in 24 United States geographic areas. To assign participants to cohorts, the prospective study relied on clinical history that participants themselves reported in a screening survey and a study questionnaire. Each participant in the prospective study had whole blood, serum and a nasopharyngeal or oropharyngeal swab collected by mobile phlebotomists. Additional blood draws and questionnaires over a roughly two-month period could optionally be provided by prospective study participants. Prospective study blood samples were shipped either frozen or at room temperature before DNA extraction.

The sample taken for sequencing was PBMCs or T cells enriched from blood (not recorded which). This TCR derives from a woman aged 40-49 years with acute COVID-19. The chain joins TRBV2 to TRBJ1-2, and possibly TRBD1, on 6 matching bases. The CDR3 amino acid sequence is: CASSLDRNYGYTF. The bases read TGTGCCAGCAGCCTCGACAGGAACTATGGCTACACCTTC. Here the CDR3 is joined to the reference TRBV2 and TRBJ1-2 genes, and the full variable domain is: EPEVTQTPSHQVTQMGQEVILRCVPISNHLYFYWYRQILGQKVEFLVSFYNNEISEKSEIFDDQFSVERPDGSNFTLKIRSTKLEDSAMYFCASSLDRNYGYTFGSGTRLTVV.